Listed here are 26 T cell receptor beta chains from one sample, sequenced in a study of T cells in localized non-small cell lung cancer. TCRdb's table, derived via immunoSEQ multiplex PCR, lists solely in-frame clones and lacks some. The sample contains some 9,500 clones, 90% of which appear only once. Sequences were derived from peripheral blood, sampled before any cancer treatment. The receptors were sampled from a male donor aged 60 or older with stage III squamous cell lung carcinoma.

The rearrangement links TRBV19 to TRBJ2-1; D may be TRBD1 (5 bases). This CDR3 is built from 14 residues. Trimming removed 7 bases from V and 7 bases from J, with 17 bases in between. From germline, CDR1 is LNHDA and CDR2 SQIVND (reference sequence). For the CDR3, the DNA is TGTGCCAGTACCGCTGACAGACACTTAAATGAGCAGTTCTTC. Translated, it gives CASTADRHLNEQFF.

The gene calls are TRBV30 and TRBJ1-4, with TRBD1 matching 9 bases. Per the germline V gene, CDR1 is GTSNPN and CDR2 is SVGIG (reference sequence). Trimming removed 0 bases from V and 8 bases from J; junction bases left unmatched: 7. The CDR3 totals 15 residues. CDR3 amino acids: CAWSVGGTGREKLFF. The CDR3, as DNA: TGTGCCTGGAGTGTTGGGGGGACAGGGCGCGAAAAACTGTTTTTT. Full variable domain (missing parts from reference TRBV30 and TRBJ1-4): SQTIHQWPATLVQPVGSPLSLECTVEGTSNPNLYWYRQAAGRGLQLLFYSVGIGQISSEVPQNLSASRPQDRQFILSSKKLLLSDSGFYLCAWSVGGTGREKLFFGSGTQLSVL.

This chain links TRBV2 with TRBJ1-5; D unresolved. The V end was cut by 6 bases, the J end by 5 bases, with 8 bases between. This CDR3 has 12 residues. Germline values: CDR1 SNHLY, CDR2 FYNNEI. CDR3 nucleotide sequence: TGTGCCAGCAGCCGTGTGGATCAGCCCCAGCATTTT. It is translated as CASSRVDQPQHF.

The chain carries TRBV29-1 and TRBJ1-4; 9 nucleotides match TRBD1. Germline V gene lookup returns CDR1 SQVTM and CDR2 ANQGSEA. This CDR3 comprises 13 residues. J lost 7 bases, V lost 7 bases, and 7 bases had no gene match. The CDR3 reads CSASGTGIEKLFF. The CDR3 DNA is TGCAGCGCCTCCGGGACAGGGATTGAAAAACTGTTTTTT.

This chain links TRBV19 with TRBJ1-6; D not certain. The germline V gene has CDR1 LNHDA and CDR2 SQIVND (reference sequence). CDR3 size: 16 residues. Trimming took off 6 bases at V and 3 bases at J, with 15 bases between the two ends. The CDR3 protein is CASSSSRVLYNSPLHF. Here the CDR3 DNA reads TGTGCCAGTAGCTCGTCTCGGGTTCTCTATAATTCACCCCTCCACTTT.

This chain connects TRBV29-1 to TRBJ2-5; weak D call: TRBD2 (6 bases). This CDR3 has 13 residues. The germline gives CDR1 SQVTM, CDR2 ANQGSEA. Trimming removed 3 bases from V and 2 bases from J, with 10 bases in between. CDR3 loop: CSVETRTQETQYF. The CDR3 nucleotides are TGCAGCGTTGAGACTAGAACACAAGAGACCCAGTACTTC.

This chain uses TRBV18 with TRBJ2-5; 8 nucleotides align to TRBD2. The ends lost 3 bases at V and 2 bases at J; junction bases unmatched: 11. CDR3 length: 17 amino acids. The V gene's germline CDR1 is KGHSH and CDR2 LQKENI. In DNA form, the CDR3 reads TGTGCCAGCTCACCGAATAGGATAGCGGGGACTCAAGAGACCCAGTACTTC. This translates into CASSPNRIAGTQETQYF.

The V and J genes are TRBV7-6 and TRBJ2-5; D is perhaps TRBD1 or TRBD2 (6 bases each). The CDR3 loop spans 13 amino acids. V was clipped by 1 base and J by 5 bases, with 8 bases between them. The germline V gene has CDR1 SGHVS and CDR2 FNYEAQ. The chain's CDR3 is CASSLVGGETQYF. The CDR3 DNA sequence: TGTGCCAGCAGCTTAGTGGGGGGCGAGACCCAGTACTTC.

The chain is built from TRBV7-2 and TRBJ2-1, with 10 bases that match TRBD2. The CDR3 is 16 amino acids. The J segment lost 5 bases and the V segment lost 7 bases, leaving 11 bases of the junction unmatched. Germline lookup yields CDR1 SGHTA and CDR2 FQGNSA. For the CDR3, the DNA is TGTGCCAGCACCCACCCCGAGCGGGGGGGGGACAATGAGCAGTTCTTC. It is translated as CASTHPERGGDNEQFF.

This rearrangement joins TRBV10-2 to TRBJ1-1, with D maybe TRBD1 (6 bases). V lost 8 bases to trimming and J lost 5 bases, with 15 bases between them. The CDR3 totals 13 residues. Germline CDR1 WSHSY, CDR2 SAAADI. The CDR3 sequence is CASRGRGRTEAFF. CDR3 in DNA: TGCGCCAGCCGTGGCAGGGGACGGACTGAAGCTTTCTTT.

The chain recombines TRBV9 with TRBJ2-7, with 10 bases identical to TRBD2. The CDR3 length is 14 residues. Germline-derived CDR1 and CDR2 are SGDLS and YYNGEE. Trimming at V came to 4 bases and at J to 0 bases, leaving 1 base not matched to a gene. Written as DNA, the CDR3 is TGTGCCAGCAGCACTAGCGGGGACTCCTACGAGCAGTACTTC. Translating it yields CASSTSGDSYEQYF.

The V and J genes are TRBV6-6 and TRBJ1-2; D perhaps matches TRBD1 (5 bases). V lost 4 bases, J lost 5 bases, and 17 bases lay in between. CDR1 and CDR2 (germline): MNHNY, SVGAGI (reference sequence). The CDR3 is made up of 15 amino acids. The CDR3 protein is CASSWGLGEGYGYTF. In DNA form, the CDR3 reads TGTGCCAGCAGTTGGGGCTTGGGGGAAGGGTATGGCTACACCTTC.

The V and J genes are TRBV5-5 and TRBJ1-5, with 7 bases identical to TRBD1. V lost 2 bases and J lost 8; bases outside the gene matches: 10. The CDR3 contains 15 residues. The V gene's germline CDR1 is SGHKS and CDR2 YYEKEE (reference sequence). The CDR3 reads CASSFGQGVREPQHF. CDR3 in DNA: TGTGCCAGCAGCTTCGGGCAGGGGGTACGAGAGCCCCAGCATTTT.

The genes are TRBV5-4 and TRBJ2-3, with 8 bases aligning to TRBD2. Germline CDR1 reads SGHNT; CDR2 reads YYREEE (reference sequence). With 2 bases clipped from V and 3 bases from J, the junction kept 8 bases outside the gene matches. The CDR3 sequence is 16 residues long. CDR3 bases: TGTGCCAGCAGCTTACCTCTAGCGGGCGGGACAGATACGCAGTATTTT. This encodes CASSLPLAGGTDTQYF.

This chain joins TRBV28 and TRBJ1-2, with 8 bases identical to TRBD1. Trimming removed 7 bases from V and 7 bases from J; junction bases left unmatched: 14. The germline CDR1 and CDR2 sequences are MDHEN and SYDVKM. The CDR3 runs to 15 residues. CDR3 sequence (DNA): TGTGCCAGCATATCCCATGGGACAGGCCTCTTTGGCTACACCTTC. The encoded protein is CASISHGTGLFGYTF.

This clone was picked up one time. CDR3 coding DNA: TGTGCCAGCAGTTACTCGTCGGACAGGTTCTCCTACGAGCAGTACTTC. It codes for CASSYSSDRFSYEQYF. The chain joins TRBV6-5 to TRBJ2-7; 7 bases match TRBD1. The J segment lost 0 bases and the V segment lost 0 bases, leaving 5 bases of the junction unmatched. There are 16 residues in the CDR3. Germline CDR1 and CDR2: MNHEY and SVGAGI.

The chain has TRBV4-1 and TRBJ2-2; TRBD2 aligns across 8 bases. This CDR3 has 18 amino acids. Germline CDR1 and CDR2: MGHRA and YSYEKL. Germline trimming cut 4 bases from V and 5 bases from J; bases unmatched to any gene: 15. The CDR3 nucleotides read TGCGCCAGCAGCCCTCGCACCATAGCGGGGATCGGGACCGGGGAGCTGTTTTTT. Protein product: CASSPRTIAGIGTGELFF.

The chain combines TRBV7-9 with TRBJ2-7; weak D call: TRBD2 (5 bases). Between the trimmed V and J ends, which lost 4 bases and 7 bases, there was a span of 11 bases. The CDR3 loop spans 12 amino acids. Looked up from germline, CDR1 is SEHNR and CDR2 is FQNEAQ (reference sequence). CDR3 nucleotides: TGTGCCAGCAGCTCTACACCGGGGGAGCAGTACTTC. Its translation is CASSSTPGEQYF.

V is TRBV29-1 and J is TRBJ2-7; weak D call: TRBD1 (6 bases). Germline loops: CDR1 SQVTM, CDR2 ANQGSEA. Deletions cut 4 bases from V and 5 bases from J, with 18 bases between. CDR3 length: 14 amino acids. The CDR3 loop reads CSVAEERGGHEQYF. CDR3 nucleotide sequence: TGCAGCGTTGCAGAAGAACGTGGGGGCCACGAGCAGTACTTC.

The CDR3, as DNA: TGTGCCAGTAGTAGCAGGGGAGCGGGAGAAAAACTGTTTTTT. This sequence encodes CASSSRGAGEKLFF. The J gene is TRBJ1-4, the V gene TRBV19; TRBD1 is a possible D gene (6 bases). The CDR3 is 14 amino acids. Per the germline V gene, CDR1 is LNHDA and CDR2 is SQIVND (reference sequence). Trimming pared 4 bases from V and 8 bases from J, leaving 14 bases between. The variable domain in full, with the rest retrieved from reference TRBV19 and TRBJ1-4, is DGGITQSPKYLFRKEGQNVTLSCEQNLNHDAMYWYRQDPGQGLRLIYYSQIVNDFQKGDIAEGYSVSREKKESFPLTVTSAQKNPTAFYLCASSSRGAGEKLFFGSGTQLSVL.

Here the CDR3 DNA reads TGTGCCAGCAGCACCCGGGACAGAAACTATGGCTACACCTTC. Its translation is CASSTRDRNYGYTF. V is TRBV6-5 and J is TRBJ1-2, with 7 bases lining up with TRBD1. This CDR3 spans 14 amino acids. V lost 6 bases, J lost 2 bases, and 6 bases stayed unmatched. CDR1 and CDR2 from the germline V gene are MNHEY and SVGAGI.

In its sample, this clone was seen a few times. The chain uses TRBV6-5 and TRBJ1-6; tentative D call: TRBD1 (5 bases). This CDR3 is built from 16 residues. Trimming pared 4 bases from V and 2 bases from J, leaving 12 bases between. Germline values: CDR1 MNHEY, CDR2 SVGAGI. The CDR3 is CASSSEQDPYNSPLHF. DNA for the CDR3: TGTGCCAGCAGTTCGGAACAGGATCCCTATAATTCACCCCTCCACTTT.

The V gene is TRBV6-5, the J gene TRBJ2-2, with unresolved D. Trimming took 1 base from V and 1 from J, leaving 4 bases between them. The CDR3 contains 14 residues. Per the germline V gene, CDR1 is MNHEY and CDR2 is SVGAGI. This chain's CDR3 is CASSYYENTGELFF. CDR3 sequence (DNA): TGTGCCAGCAGTTACTACGAGAACACCGGGGAGCTGTTTTTT.

This chain uses TRBV28 with TRBJ2-7, with 8 bases lining up with TRBD2. The CDR3 is 13 residues long. Per germline, CDR1 MDHEN and CDR2 SYDVKM. Trimming took 7 bases from V and 4 from J; bases not matched to a gene: 6. The CDR3 region is CASKAGGLYEQYF. The CDR3 nucleotides read TGTGCCAGCAAGGCGGGGGGCCTGTACGAGCAGTACTTC.

The rearrangement joins TRBV5-1 to TRBJ1-5; TRBD1 matches 8 bases. The CDR3 is 14 residues long. Germline CDR1 SGHRS, CDR2 YFSETQ. V dropped 4 bases and J dropped 6; count of bases not matched to a gene: 6. This CDR3 reads CASSPGQGSQPQHF. The CDR3 bases are TGCGCCAGCAGCCCAGGACAGGGAAGTCAGCCCCAGCATTTT.

This chain joins TRBV5-1 and TRBJ2-7; no firm D call. The ends were cut back, 2 bases at V and 4 bases at J, with 13 bases in the middle. Germline CDR1 SGHRS, CDR2 YFSETQ. The CDR3 is 14 amino acids. Here the CDR3 reads CASSFWQTGYEQYF. The CDR3 DNA reads as TGCGCCAGCAGCTTTTGGCAGACCGGGTACGAGCAGTACTTC.